What follows are 11 T cell receptor beta chains derived from one specimen sequenced in a study of T-cell reconstitution after alpha-beta-depleted transplantation in children. Molecular barcoding with unique molecular identifiers was used for the TCRbeta library. MiXCR was run by TCRdb on the PCR reads, yielding one entry per CDR3 protein. The sample has about 98,000 distinct CDR3 sequences, more than 20% seen once; the top ten hold about a fifth. The material was PBMCs, obtained before TCRalphabeta/CD19-depleted stem cell transplant. The receptors here all came from a boy between 2 and 10 years old with acute lymphoblastic leukemia, due to receive a stem cell transplant.

The chain links TRBV12-3 or TRBV12-4 to TRBJ2-5; a weak D match, TRBD2 (5 bases). Trimming pared 6 bases from V and 5 bases from J, leaving 13 bases between. CDR3 length: 13 amino acids. The CDR3 sequence is CASSLAMGETQYF. The CDR3 DNA is TGTGCCAGCAGCCTAGCTATGGGGGAGACCCAGTACTTC.

The chain couples TRBV6-1 to TRBJ1-2; perhaps TRBD1 as D (5 bases). V was trimmed by 2 bases and J by 5 bases, leaving 18 bases between them. This CDR3 has 16 amino acids. Germline loops: CDR1 MNHNS, CDR2 SASEGT. The chain's CDR3 is CASSEWGTYRGYGYTF. CDR3 DNA sequence: TGTGCCAGCAGTGAATGGGGGACCTATCGGGGGTATGGCTACACCTTC.

The chain combines TRBV29-1 with TRBJ2-7, with TRBD2 identical over 9 bases. CDR1 and CDR2 (germline): SQVTM, ANQGSEA. The CDR3 runs to 13 residues. J gave up 5 bases and V 6 bases, and 8 bases lay outside the gene matches. In nucleotides, the CDR3 is TGCAGCGTCGGGCCTAGCGGGACCAACGAGCAGTACTTC. Residues: CSVGPSGTNEQYF.

This clonotype was seen many times. The V and J genes are TRBV20-1 and TRBJ1-5, with 10 bases that match TRBD1. The CDR3 extends over 15 amino acids. The V and J ends lost 1 base and 4 bases, in that order; junction bases with no gene match: 4. In germline, CDR1 is DFQATT, CDR2 SNEGSKA (reference sequence). CDR3 protein: CSARAGQGKNQPQHF. The CDR3, as DNA: TGCAGTGCTAGAGCGGGACAGGGGAAAAATCAGCCCCAGCATTTT.

The rearrangement links TRBV20-1 to TRBJ2-1; 10 bases are shared with TRBD2. The ends lost 1 base at V and 5 bases at J; junction bases unmatched: 8. From germline, CDR1 is DFQATT and CDR2 SNEGSKA (reference sequence). This CDR3 is 16 amino acids long. CDR3 sequence reads: CSARATGTSDHNEQFF. CDR3 sequence (DNA): TGCAGTGCTAGAGCTACCGGGACTAGCGATCACAATGAGCAGTTCTTC.

This chain connects TRBV12-5 to TRBJ2-1; D is uncertain. V lost 1 base and J 0 bases, leaving 7 bases between the germline ends. The length of the CDR3 is 15 residues. Germline CDR1 is LGHNT and CDR2 is FRNRAP. The CDR3 coding sequence is TGTGCTAGTGGTTTGGGAGCGAGCTCCTACAATGAGCAGTTCTTC. Its translation is CASGLGASSYNEQFF.

This clonotype was counted between two and nine times. The chain couples TRBV5-4 to TRBJ2-3, with D tentatively TRBD2 (6 bases). Per germline, CDR1 SGHNT and CDR2 YYREEE (reference sequence). V lost 1 base to trimming and J lost 3 bases, with 12 bases between them. The CDR3 contains 15 residues. Written as DNA, the CDR3 is TGTGCCAGCAGCTTGCCGGAGGGGATGACAGATACGCAGTATTTT. Amino acids: CASSLPEGMTDTQYF.

The V and J genes are TRBV7-2 and TRBJ2-1, with D maybe TRBD2 (5 bases). V lost 5 bases, J lost 5 bases, and 16 bases lay in between. This CDR3 has 15 residues. CDR1 is SGHTA and CDR2 is FQGNSA in the germline V gene. CDR3 loop: CASSPRASRNNEQFF. The CDR3 bases are TGTGCCAGCAGCCCAAGGGCTAGCAGAAACAATGAGCAGTTCTTC. The full variable domain, with the rest looked up from reference TRBV7-2 and TRBJ2-1, is GAGVSQSPSNKVTEKGKDVELRCDPISGHTALYWYRQSLGQGLEFLIYFQGNSAPDKSGLPSDRFSAERTGGSVSTLTIQRTQQEDSAVYLCASSPRASRNNEQFFGPGTRLTVL.

This clonotype was counted once. The rearrangement joins TRBV6-2 or TRBV6-3 to TRBJ2-7; a weak D match, TRBD2 (6 bases). The CDR3 consists of 16 residues. Germline CDR1 MNHEY, CDR2 SVGEGT. Trimming pared 6 bases from V and 2 bases from J, leaving 20 bases between. CDR3 sequence: CASSRVAGTSPYEQYF. CDR3 DNA: TGTGCCAGCAGCCGCGTGGCCGGGACTTCCCCCTACGAGCAGTACTTC.

The genes are TRBV9 and TRBJ1-5; D uncertain. V was trimmed by 0 bases and J by 1 base, leaving 8 bases between them. The CDR3 is made up of 15 amino acids. Germline V gene sequence: CDR1 SGDLS, CDR2 YYNGEE. The CDR3 loop is CASSVGLESNQPQHF. DNA for the CDR3: TGTGCCAGCAGCGTAGGGTTGGAGAGCAATCAGCCCCAGCATTTT.

The chain has TRBV14 and TRBJ2-7; no clear D gene. Germline CDR1 reads SGHDN; CDR2 reads FVKESK. The CDR3 has 13 amino acids. V was clipped by 4 bases and J by 2 bases, with 9 bases between them. The CDR3 is CASSRSTPYEQYF. The CDR3 DNA is TGTGCCAGCAGCCGCAGTACTCCCTACGAGCAGTACTTC.